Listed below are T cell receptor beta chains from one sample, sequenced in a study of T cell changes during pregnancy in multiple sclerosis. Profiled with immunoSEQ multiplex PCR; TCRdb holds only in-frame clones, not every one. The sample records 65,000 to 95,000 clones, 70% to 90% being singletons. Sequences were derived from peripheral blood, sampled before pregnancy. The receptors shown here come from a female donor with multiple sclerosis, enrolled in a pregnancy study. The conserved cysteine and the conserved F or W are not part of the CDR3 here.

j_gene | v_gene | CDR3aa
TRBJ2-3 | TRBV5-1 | ASSLAQSTDTQY
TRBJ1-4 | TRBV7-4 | ASSLGHFNEKLF
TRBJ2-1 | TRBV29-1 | SAGTGPLSDEQF
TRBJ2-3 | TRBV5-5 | ASSPRDRSTDTQY
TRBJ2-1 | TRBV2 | ASSRTGRNSYNEQF
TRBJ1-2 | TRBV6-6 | ASSYPLDIYYGYT
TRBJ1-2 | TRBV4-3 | ASSHRGPSRGYGYT
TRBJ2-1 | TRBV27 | ASSARSTSGGVSSYNEQF
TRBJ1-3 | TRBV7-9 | ASSLEVDFSGNTIY
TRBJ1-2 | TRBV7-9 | ASSPIQSGDRGRGYT
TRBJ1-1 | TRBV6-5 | ASSYLARDAEAF
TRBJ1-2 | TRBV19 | ASSAPRGRYGYT
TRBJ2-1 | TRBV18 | ASSPSTGWGQLEIDEQF
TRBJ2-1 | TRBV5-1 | ASRATGLDYNEQF
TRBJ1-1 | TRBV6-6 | ASSYSTGGHTEAF
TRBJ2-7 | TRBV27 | ASSFGGSYEQY
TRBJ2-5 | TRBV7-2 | ASSLARETQY
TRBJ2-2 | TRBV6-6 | ASTDGLAGWGGELF
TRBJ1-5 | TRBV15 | ATSLEISNQPQH
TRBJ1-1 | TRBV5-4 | ASSFQGAQNTEAF
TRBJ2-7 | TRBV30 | AWSVSRATNEQY
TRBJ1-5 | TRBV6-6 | ASSLGGDNQPQH
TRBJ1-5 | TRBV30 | AWSPSNYQPQH
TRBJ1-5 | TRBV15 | ATSRDATEPQH
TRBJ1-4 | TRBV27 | ASRRGGNEKLF
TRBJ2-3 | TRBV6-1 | ASRRLAGLWDTQY
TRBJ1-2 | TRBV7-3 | ASSLFVGGYT
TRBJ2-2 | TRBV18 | ASSPRGDTNTGELF
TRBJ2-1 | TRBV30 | AWTTGSAVSYNEQF
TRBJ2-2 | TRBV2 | ASKDRSDRGAGELF
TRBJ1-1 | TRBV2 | ASRRTGRSTEAF
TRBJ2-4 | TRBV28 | ASSPSGLAKNIQY
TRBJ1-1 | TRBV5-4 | ASSFPGTSEAF
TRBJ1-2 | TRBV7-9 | ASSSQGYGYT
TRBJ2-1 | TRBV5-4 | ASSQTGYNEQF
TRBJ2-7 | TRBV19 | ATRGQFYEQY
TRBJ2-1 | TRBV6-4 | ASSQAGEYNEQF
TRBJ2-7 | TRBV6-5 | ASSQQGVYEQY
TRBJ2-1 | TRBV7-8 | ASSLATRDLPYNEQF
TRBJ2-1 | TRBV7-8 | ASSYPIGGGSNNEQF
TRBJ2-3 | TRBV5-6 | ASTPWARLAVNTQY
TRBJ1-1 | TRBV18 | ASSPPRGNTEAF
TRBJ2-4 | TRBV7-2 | ASSFIRNIQY
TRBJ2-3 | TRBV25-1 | ASSEPNDRTDTQY
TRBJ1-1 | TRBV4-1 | ASSQDQANTEAF
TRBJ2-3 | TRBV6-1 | ASSDWSGGGDTQY
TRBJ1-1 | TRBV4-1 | ASSRRGMDTEAF
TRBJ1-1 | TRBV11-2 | ASSIRGLRTEAF
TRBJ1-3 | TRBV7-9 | ASSFYLLLSGNTIY
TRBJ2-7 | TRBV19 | ATSAGDIYEQY
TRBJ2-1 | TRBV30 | AWSVGHGAYNEQF